Listed here are 17 T cell receptor beta chains from one sample, sequenced in a study of CD8+ T cells in alopecia areata. Investigators isolated RNA and reverse transcribed it into cDNA to act as the sequencing template. The data were produced by immunoSEQ multiplex PCR, yet TCRdb's version contains in-frame clones alone and is incomplete. The table shows approximately 150,000 clones, with 50% to 60% occurring only once. What was sequenced was CD4+ T cells sorted from blood. These receptors all stem from a human donor in good health.

There are a few counts of this clone. At the DNA level, this CDR3 is encoded by other sequences in the same sample as well. The rearrangement uses TRBV29-1 and TRBJ1-5; 8 bases are a match to TRBD1. The J segment lost 6 bases and the V segment lost 4 bases, leaving 5 bases of the junction unmatched. The germline CDR1 and CDR2 sequences are SQVTM and ANQGSEA. The CDR3 has 13 residues. The CDR3 DNA sequence: TGCAGCGTTGGGCAGGGGGCCGGTCAGCCCCAGCATTTT. Its protein is CSVGQGAGQPQHF.

This chain links TRBV15 with TRBJ1-1; TRBD1 matches at 7 bases. The CDR3 length is 12 residues. The J segment lost 7 bases and the V segment lost 5 bases, leaving 4 bases of the junction unmatched. Per the germline V gene, CDR1 is LNHNV and CDR2 is YYDKDF (reference sequence). The CDR3 nucleotides are TGTGCCACCAGCGGGCGACAGGGTGAAGCTTTCTTT. This translates into CATSGRQGEAFF.

The rearrangement joins TRBV30 to TRBJ2-5; D not resolved. The CDR3 runs to 12 residues. Trimming pared 0 bases from V and 7 bases from J, leaving 9 bases between. CDR1 and CDR2 (germline): GTSNPN, SVGIG (reference sequence). The CDR3: CAWSVGMGTQYF. CDR3 coding DNA: TGTGCCTGGAGTGTGGGGATGGGGACCCAGTACTTC.

The V gene is TRBV15, the J gene TRBJ2-2; D ambiguous. Germline V gene lookup returns CDR1 LNHNV and CDR2 YYDKDF (reference sequence). Trimming removed 0 bases at V and 8 bases at J, with 4 bases between. This CDR3 comprises 12 residues. CDR3 amino acids: CATSREAGELFF. The CDR3 DNA reads as TGTGCCACCAGCAGAGAGGCAGGGGAGCTGTTTTTT.

The rearrangement links TRBV6-6 to TRBJ2-5; D is tentatively TRBD1 or TRBD2 (5 bases each). Germline CDR1 and CDR2: MNHNY and SVGAGI (reference sequence). V gave up 8 bases and J gave up 5 bases, with 12 bases separating them. The CDR3 contains 12 residues. The CDR3 bases are TGTGCCAGCGGGAGCAGGGACGAGACCCAGTACTTC. Residues: CASGSRDETQYF.

The rearrangement links TRBV30 to TRBJ2-1, with TRBD2 matching over 10 bases. Germline CDR1 is GTSNPN and CDR2 is SVGIG (reference sequence). J gave up 4 bases and V 1 base, and 4 bases lay outside the gene matches. The CDR3 consists of 15 residues. The CDR3 spells CAWSGGTSAYNEQFF. In DNA, the CDR3 is TGTGCCTGGAGTGGCGGGACTAGCGCTTACAATGAGCAGTTCTTC.

This clone was counted a single time. The rearrangement uses TRBV27 and TRBJ2-5, with 10 bases that match TRBD2. V dropped 5 bases and J dropped 2; count of bases not matched to a gene: 5. The CDR3 extends over 15 amino acids. Germline CDR1 and CDR2: MNHEY and SMNVEV (reference sequence). CDR3 in DNA: TGTGCCAGCAGTACTCGACTAGCGGGTCAAGAGACCCAGTACTTC. Residues: CASSTRLAGQETQYF.

V and J are TRBV29-1 and TRBJ2-1; TRBD2 matches 14 bases. CDR1 and CDR2 from the germline V gene are SQVTM and ANQGSEA. This CDR3 has 14 residues. V dropped 8 bases and J dropped 4; count of bases not matched to a gene: 4. CDR3 DNA sequence: TGCAGCTCAAGACTAGCGGGAGGGTACAATGAGCAGTTCTTC. It yields the protein CSSRLAGGYNEQFF.

The chain couples TRBV29-1 to TRBJ1-1; D not certain. The V end lost 8 bases, the J end lost 0 bases, and 13 bases lay between the germline ends. This CDR3 contains 13 residues. The germline gives CDR1 SQVTM, CDR2 ANQGSEA. In DNA form, the CDR3 reads TGCAGCTGCACTCGAGGGATGAACACTGAAGCTTTCTTT. Translating gives CSCTRGMNTEAFF.

The rearrangement links TRBV10-3 to TRBJ1-1; no definite D call. CDR1 and CDR2 (germline): ENHRY, SYGVKD. Trimming removed 6 bases from V and 11 bases from J, with 13 bases in between. The CDR3 is 11 amino acids. CDR3 loop: CAIRGNGSAFF. The CDR3 nucleotides are TGTGCCATCAGAGGTAACGGTTCTGCTTTCTTT.

The V and J genes are TRBV2 and TRBJ2-3; no definite D call. The CDR3 loop spans 13 amino acids. V dropped 7 bases and J dropped 6 bases, with 14 bases sitting between them. Germline assignment: CDR1 SNHLY and CDR2 FYNNEI. CDR3 sequence (DNA): TGTGCCAGCAAGGGAACAGTGGTGGATACGCAGTATTTT. It codes for CASKGTVVDTQYF.

In this sample, this clone turned up a few times. At one of its ends the junction is not consistent with the germline gene, which may arise from a read error. The DNA for the CDR3 is TGCGCCAGCAGCGGAGGGGGGCTCGAGTTC. Translation gives CASSGGGLEF. The J gene is TRBJ2-7, the V gene TRBV5-1; D may correspond to TRBD1 or TRBD2 (6 bases each). This CDR3 is 10 amino acids long. The germline gives CDR1 SGHRS, CDR2 YFSETQ. Drawing the rest from reference TRBV5-1 and TRBJ2-7, the complete variable domain is KAGVTQTPRYLIKTRGQQVTLSCSPISGHRSVSWYQQTPGQGLQFLFEYFSETQRNKGNFPGRFSGRQFSNSRSEMNVSTLELGDSALYLCASSGGGLEFGPGTRLTVT.

The chain carries TRBV2 and TRBJ1-6; D unresolved. The CDR3 sequence is 13 residues long. With 7 bases removed from V and 10 bases from J, the gap between germline ends came to 14 bases. Germline V gene data show CDR1 as SNHLY and CDR2 as FYNNEI. This CDR3 is CASTPGPLSPLHF. DNA for the CDR3: TGTGCCAGCACACCCGGGCCCTTGTCACCCCTCCACTTT.

This sequence joins TRBV7-9 and TRBJ1-2; 8 nucleotides align to TRBD1. Trimming took 5 bases from V and 5 from J; bases not matched to a gene: 7. The germline CDR1 and CDR2 sequences are SEHNR and FQNEAQ (reference sequence). The CDR3 is 14 residues long. The CDR3 here is CASSGQGAEYGYTF. CDR3 DNA: TGTGCCAGCAGCGGACAGGGAGCGGAGTATGGCTACACCTTC.

This clone has just a few counts. Other DNA variants within this sample encode the same CDR3. This chain connects TRBV5-1 to TRBJ1-1; D uncertain. Germline values: CDR1 SGHRS, CDR2 YFSETQ. The length of the CDR3 is 14 residues. V was trimmed by 0 bases and J by 0 bases, leaving 6 bases between them. Written as DNA, the CDR3 is TGCGCCAGCAGCTTGGCCAATCTGAACACTGAAGCTTTCTTT. This codes for CASSLANLNTEAFF.

This chain links TRBV19 with TRBJ1-2, with 7 positions matching TRBD1. This CDR3 is built from 16 residues. CDR1 is LNHDA and CDR2 is SQIVND in the germline V gene (reference sequence). The trim removed 4 bases at V and 2 bases at J, leaving 10 bases unmatched. This CDR3 is CASSNTGDPTNYGYTF. The CDR3 coding sequence is TGTGCCAGTAGTAATACAGGGGACCCGACGAACTATGGCTACACCTTC.

This chain uses TRBV29-1 with TRBJ1-5, with a weak D call TRBD1 (6 bases). Trimming took off 6 bases at V and 0 bases at J, with 12 bases between the two ends. CDR3 length equals 14 residues. Germline assignment: CDR1 SQVTM and CDR2 ANQGSEA. CDR3 coding DNA: TGCAGCGTCCGGACAGCTAATAGCAATCAGCCCCAGCATTTT. Its protein product is CSVRTANSNQPQHF. Full variable domain (outside the CDR3, taken from reference TRBV29-1 and TRBJ1-5): SAVISQKPSRDICQRGTSLTIQCQVDSQVTMMFWYRQQPGQSLTLIATANQGSEATYESGFVIDKFPISRPNLTFSTLTVSNMSPEDSSIYLCSVRTANSNQPQHFGDGTRLSIL.